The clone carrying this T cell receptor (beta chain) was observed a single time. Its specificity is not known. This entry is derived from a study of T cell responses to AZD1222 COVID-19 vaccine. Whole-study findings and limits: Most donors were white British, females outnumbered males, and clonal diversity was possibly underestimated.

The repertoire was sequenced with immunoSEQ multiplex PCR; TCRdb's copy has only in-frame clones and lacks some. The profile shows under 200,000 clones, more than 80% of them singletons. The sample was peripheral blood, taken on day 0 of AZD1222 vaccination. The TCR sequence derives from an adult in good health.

CDR3 protein: CASSFTGTAGAAEEAFF. The CDR3, as DNA: TGTGCCAGCAGCTTCACCGGGACAGCGGGCGCCGCTGAGGAAGCTTTCTTT. This chain links TRBV7-8 with TRBJ1-1; 7 bases align to TRBD1. CDR1 is SGHVS and CDR2 is FQNEAQ in the germline V gene. J lost 8 bases, V lost 3 bases, and 18 bases had no gene match. The CDR3 consists of 17 residues.